The clone carrying this TCR beta chain was observed many times. These data come from a study of read filtering for tumor transcriptome and immune sequencing. In germline, CDR1 is SGHNT, CDR2 YENEEA. The CDR3 totals 17 residues. V was cut by 0 bases and J by 1 base, with 14 bases left in between. The library was built from roughly 400 ng RNA with molecular barcoded adaptors for alpha/delta and beta/gamma chains. Via MiXCR, TCRdb re-called the reads, giving one row per CDR3 protein. The table lists some 46,000 distinct CDR3 sequences, about a fifth of them singletons, with 37% in the top ten. The J gene is TRBJ2-3, the V gene TRBV11-3; unclear D gene. Sample: a population of CD138-negative cells sorted from bone marrow. The TCR originated in a donor at least 40 years old with multiple myeloma. CDR3 in DNA: TGTGCCAGCAGCTTAGATGGGCGGCAGATCGGCACAGATACGCAGTATTTT. It is translated as CASSLDGRQIGTDTQYF.